These 15 T cell receptor beta chains originate from one sample sequenced in a study of T cell responses to AZD1222 COVID-19 vaccine. The assay was immunoSEQ multiplex PCR, and TCRdb's table has in-frame clones only and misses some. The sample holds 40,000 to 60,000 clones, 65% to 90% seen once. The sample consisted of peripheral blood, taken 28 days after the second AZD1222 dose. The receptors here all came from an adult who received the AZD1222 COVID-19 vaccine.

This chain uses TRBV2 with TRBJ2-1; 8 bases are shared with TRBD1. Germline CDR1 and CDR2: SNHLY and FYNNEI. The CDR3 contains 13 residues. V lost 6 bases and J lost 5; bases outside the gene matches: 3. Here the CDR3 reads CASRETGDNEQFF. The CDR3 DNA follows: TGTGCCAGCAGAGAGACAGGGGACAATGAGCAGTTCTTC.

V usage is TRBV15 and J usage is TRBJ2-5; 7 bases align to TRBD2. Per the germline V gene, CDR1 is LNHNV and CDR2 is YYDKDF (reference sequence). CDR3 length equals 15 residues. V dropped 0 bases and J dropped 6; count of bases not matched to a gene: 7. DNA of the CDR3: TGTGCCACCAGCAGAGAAGGGAGGGGAGATCAGACCCAGTACTTC. This codes for CATSREGRGDQTQYF.

This chain uses TRBV11-3 with TRBJ2-3; no clear D gene. The CDR3 is 15 amino acids. Trimming took off 5 bases at V and 3 bases at J, with 15 bases between the two ends. Per the germline V gene, CDR1 is SGHNT and CDR2 is YENEEA. The CDR3 bases are TGTGCCAGCAGCCGATTTTCCGGGTCGACAGATACGCAGTATTTT. Translating it yields CASSRFSGSTDTQYF.

This sequence joins TRBV19 and TRBJ2-2; tentative D call: TRBD2 (5 bases). V lost 2 bases, J lost 5 bases, and 15 bases lay in between. CDR3 length: 16 residues. Per germline, CDR1 LNHDA and CDR2 SQIVND (reference sequence). This CDR3 is CASSINEGVRTGELFF. The CDR3 bases are TGTGCCAGTAGTATAAATGAGGGAGTAAGGACCGGGGAGCTGTTTTTT.

The CDR3 protein is CASSSIAGNQETQYF. The CDR3 DNA follows: TGTGCCAGCAGTTCTATAGCGGGAAACCAAGAGACCCAGTACTTC. This rearrangement joins TRBV28 to TRBJ2-5; 8 bases line up with TRBD2. Germline CDR1 and CDR2: MDHEN and SYDVKM. This CDR3 is built from 15 residues. The trim removed 4 bases at V and 0 bases at J, leaving 4 bases unmatched.

This sequence joins TRBV21-1 and TRBJ2-7; the table's D call, TRBD2, was not checked against the DNA. TRBV21-1 counts as a pseudogene. The CDR3 loop spans 17 amino acids. CDR3: CASSTPKGWGVRHEQYF. In nucleotides, the CDR3 is TGTGCCAGCAGCACACCAAAGGGATGGGGGGTACGGCACGAGCAGTACTTC.

This clone was found once. This chain links TRBV5-4 with TRBJ2-7; possible D gene TRBD2, 6 bases. The V and J ends lost 4 bases and 4 bases respectively, with 12 bases between them. This CDR3 contains 13 residues. Germline V gene data show CDR1 as SGHNT and CDR2 as YYREEE (reference sequence). The CDR3 nucleotides read TGTGCCAGCAGCCGGAGGGACGGATACGAGCAGTACTTC. Protein: CASSRRDGYEQYF.

This clone turned up a few times. The chain carries TRBV5-1 and TRBJ2-2, with 7 bases that match TRBD2. Germline CDR1 is SGHRS and CDR2 is YFSETQ. CDR3 length: 14 residues. Unmatched junction bases numbered 6, after V lost 6 bases and J lost 4 bases. In DNA form, the CDR3 reads TGCGCCAGCAAGTGGACTAGTGGCACCGGGGAGCTGTTTTTT. It codes for CASKWTSGTGELFF.

The CDR3 is CASSFYQGEGYTF. CDR3 DNA sequence: TGCGCCAGCAGCTTCTACCAGGGAGAAGGCTACACCTTC. The rearrangement uses TRBV5-1 and TRBJ1-2; D is perhaps TRBD1 (5 bases). V lost 2 bases and J 8 bases, leaving 13 bases between the germline ends. CDR1 is SGHRS and CDR2 is YFSETQ in the germline V gene. The CDR3 runs to 13 residues.

The chain uses TRBV9 and TRBJ1-6, with TRBD1 as a possible D gene (6 bases). Germline V lookup: CDR1 SGDLS, CDR2 YYNGEE. The CDR3 contains 16 residues. With 0 bases removed from V and 9 bases from J, the gap between germline ends came to 16 bases. The CDR3 reads CASSVDPTGKGSPLHF. The CDR3 DNA sequence: TGTGCCAGCAGCGTAGACCCCACAGGGAAAGGTTCACCCCTCCACTTT.

The chain recombines TRBV7-9 with TRBJ1-2; 7 nucleotides agree with TRBD1. CDR3 length equals 16 residues. The germline V gene has CDR1 SEHNR and CDR2 FQNEAQ (reference sequence). V lost 5 bases and J lost 3; bases outside the gene matches: 12. CDR3 amino acids: CASSEGGGGPDYGYTF. CDR3 DNA sequence: TGTGCCAGCAGCGAAGGGGGCGGGGGGCCGGACTATGGCTACACCTTC. The whole variable domain, remainder taken from reference TRBV7-9 and TRBJ1-2, is DTGVSQNPRHKITKRGQNVTFRCDPISEHNRLYWYRQTLGQGPEFLTYFQNEAQLEKSRLLSDRFSAERPKGSFSTLEIQRTEQGDSAMYLCASSEGGGGPDYGYTFGSGTRLTVV.

The chain combines TRBV28 with TRBJ2-5, with 7 positions matching TRBD1. The CDR3 totals 14 residues. Unmatched junction bases numbered 6, after V lost 4 bases and J lost 4 bases. Germline-derived CDR1 and CDR2 are MDHEN and SYDVKM. The CDR3 region has the DNA TGTGCCAGCAGTTCCGGGACAGTTATAGAGACCCAGTACTTC. Translation: CASSSGTVIETQYF.

The genes are TRBV2 and TRBJ1-1; a weak D match, TRBD1 (6 bases). Germline V gene sequence: CDR1 SNHLY, CDR2 FYNNEI. The CDR3 length is 13 residues. V lost 6 bases, J lost 8 bases, and 16 bases lay in between. The CDR3 DNA reads as TGTGCCAGCAGCTCGAACAGGGATCAAGAAGCTTTCTTT. It is translated as CASSSNRDQEAFF.

A word on this clone: The sample contains more than one DNA sequence encoding this CDR3. V and J are TRBV6-5 and TRBJ2-7; TRBD1 agrees at 10 bases. Germline CDR1 and CDR2: MNHEY and SVGAGI. Trimming at V came to 2 bases and at J to 4 bases, leaving 8 bases not matched to a gene. The CDR3 has 16 residues. Written as DNA, the CDR3 is TGTGCCAGCAGTTACAGCTCCCCGGGACAGGGGTACGAGCAGTACTTC. Its translation is CASSYSSPGQGYEQYF.

The chain uses TRBV6-2 or TRBV6-3 and TRBJ1-5; the match to TRBD1 covers 7 bases. The length of the CDR3 is 15 residues. V lost 4 bases, J lost 1 base, and 4 bases stayed unmatched. CDR1 MNHEY and CDR2 SVGEGT come from the germline V gene. The CDR3 loop reads CASSLGQTSNQPQHF. The CDR3 DNA is TGTGCCAGCAGTTTGGGACAGACAAGCAATCAGCCCCAGCATTTT.